These 15 T cell receptor beta chains originate from one sample sequenced in a study of cytomegalovirus exposure and HLA in healthy donors. TCRdb's table, derived via immunoSEQ multiplex PCR, lists solely in-frame clones and lacks some. The sample includes 40,000 to 60,000 clones, 94% of them seen just once. Sequenced material: PBMCs. All receptors come from a woman in her late teens or twenties in good health and CMV-seropositive.

The chain recombines TRBV28 with TRBJ2-1; unclear D gene. The V end was cut by 6 bases, the J end by 9 bases, with 12 bases between. Germline CDR1 is MDHEN and CDR2 is SYDVKM. The CDR3 length is 12 residues. The CDR3 reads CASSTAIGEQFF. As DNA, the CDR3 is TGTGCCAGCAGCACCGCGATCGGTGAGCAGTTCTTC.

The rearrangement joins TRBV5-1 to TRBJ2-1; weak D call: TRBD2 (6 bases). Germline-derived CDR1 and CDR2 are SGHRS and YFSETQ. V lost 0 bases, J lost 8 bases, and 15 bases lay in between. This CDR3 region has 15 residues. CDR3 DNA: TGCGCCAGCAGCTTGGAGACTAGTGATATCGATGAGCAGTTCTTC. It is translated as CASSLETSDIDEQFF.

V and J are TRBV4-1 and TRBJ2-1, with 7 positions matching TRBD2. The ends lost 0 bases at V and 1 base at J; junction bases unmatched: 6. The CDR3 loop spans 17 amino acids. CDR1 and CDR2 (germline): MGHRA, YSYEKL. The CDR3: CASSQDGLAASYNEQFF. The CDR3 DNA follows: TGCGCCAGCAGCCAAGATGGTCTAGCGGCTTCCTACAATGAGCAGTTCTTC.

For the CDR3, the DNA is TGTGCCATTAATGGGGGGAGCAATCAGCCCCAGCATTTT. This gives the protein CAINGGSNQPQHF. The V and J genes are TRBV28 and TRBJ1-5, with D tentatively TRBD1 (5 bases). Germline lookup yields CDR1 MDHEN and CDR2 SYDVKM. The CDR3 has 13 residues. V shed 10 bases and J shed 1 base, with 11 bases lying between them.

V gene TRBV28 combines with J gene TRBJ1-2, with D perhaps matching TRBD1 (5 bases). CDR1 is MDHEN, CDR2 SYDVKM, per germline. V lost 0 bases and J lost 4, with 15 bases in between. This CDR3 is built from 16 residues. CDR3 in amino acids: CASSLWSPGNTYGYTF. CDR3 DNA sequence: TGTGCCAGCAGTTTATGGTCCCCAGGGAATACCTATGGCTACACCTTC.

The chain couples TRBV29-1 to TRBJ2-5; TRBD1 is a possible D gene (6 bases). This CDR3 comprises 14 residues. Trimming took 7 bases from V and 2 from J, leaving 17 bases between them. Germline V gene lookup returns CDR1 SQVTM and CDR2 ANQGSEA. The CDR3 DNA reads as TGCAGCGCCACCCGGACAGACAGACAAGAGACCCAGTACTTC. This codes for CSATRTDRQETQYF. The full variable domain, completed using reference TRBV29-1 and TRBJ2-5, is SAVISQKPSRDICQRGTSLTIQCQVDSQVTMMFWYRQQPGQSLTLIATANQGSEATYESGFVIDKFPISRPNLTFSTLTVSNMSPEDSSIYLCSATRTDRQETQYFGPGTRLLVL.

Concerning this clone itself: Mismatch with germline at one junction end may stem from a read error. The chain recombines TRBV5-6 with TRBJ2-7, with D possibly TRBD1 on 5 matching bases. CDR1 SGHDT and CDR2 YYEEEE come from the germline V gene. The CDR3 is made up of 12 amino acids. The CDR3 nucleotides read TGTGCCAGCAGCTTCACCACAGGCCCCCAGGTCTTC. It specifies CASSFTTGPQVF.

The chain links TRBV20-1 to TRBJ1-2; D call uncertain. This CDR3 region has 10 residues. From germline, CDR1 is DFQATT and CDR2 SNEGSKA (reference sequence). V dropped 7 bases and J dropped 7 bases, with 10 bases sitting between them. The CDR3 sequence: CSGRASGYTF. For the CDR3, the DNA is TGCAGTGGGCGGGCTAGTGGCTACACCTTC.

The chain links TRBV7-8 to TRBJ2-1, with D possibly matching TRBD2 (6 bases). CDR1 and CDR2 from the germline V gene are SGHVS and FQNEAQ. The V end lost 1 base, the J end lost 6 bases, and 16 bases lay between the germline ends. CDR3 length: 16 residues. CDR3 in DNA: TGTGCCAGCAGCTTAGGGCGGACTACGATCCGCAATGAGCAGTTCTTC. It translates to CASSLGRTTIRNEQFF.

CDR3 sequence: CASRPKTGTKNIQYF. The CDR3 nucleotides are TGTGCCAGCCGGCCTAAGACAGGGACCAAAAACATTCAGTACTTC. The rearrangement uses TRBV5-8 and TRBJ2-4; TRBD1 matches at 7 bases. V gave up 7 bases and J gave up 2 bases; unmatched junction bases: 9. Germline CDR1 reads SGHTS; CDR2 reads YDEGEE. This CDR3 has 15 residues.

Here the CDR3 reads CASSPSGDYEQYF. CDR3 DNA: TGTGCCAGCAGCCCTAGCGGGGACTACGAGCAGTACTTC. J is TRBJ2-7 and V is TRBV7-8, with TRBD2 matching over 9 bases. The length of the CDR3 is 13 residues. V trimming: 5 bases; J trimming: 3 bases; junction bases outside the gene matches: 2. CDR1 and CDR2 (germline): SGHVS, FQNEAQ.

CDR3 bases: TGTGCCAGCAGTTTATCGGGACAGGGGTTCGGAGAGACCCAGTACTTC. Its translation: CASSLSGQGFGETQYF. This chain joins TRBV27 and TRBJ2-5, with 10 bases identical to TRBD1. The V and J ends lost 0 bases and 4 bases, in that order; junction bases with no gene match: 5. Germline V gene sequence: CDR1 MNHEY, CDR2 SMNVEV (reference sequence). The CDR3 covers 16 residues.

The rearrangement uses TRBV5-1 and TRBJ1-1; D gene uncertain. The V end was cut by 0 bases, the J end by 2 bases, with 8 bases between. This CDR3 comprises 14 residues. Germline V gene sequence: CDR1 SGHRS, CDR2 YFSETQ. CDR3 in DNA: TGCGCCAGCAGCTTGGCCGGGTTCAACACTGAAGCTTTCTTT. Protein product: CASSLAGFNTEAFF. The entire variable domain, with the rest obtained from reference TRBV5-1 and TRBJ1-1, is as follows: KAGVTQTPRYLIKTRGQQVTLSCSPISGHRSVSWYQQTPGQGLQFLFEYFSETQRNKGNFPGRFSGRQFSNSRSEMNVSTLELGDSALYLCASSLAGFNTEAFFGQGTRLTVV.

The chain combines TRBV7-6 with TRBJ1-3; D may be TRBD1 (5 bases). CDR3 length equals 18 residues. CDR1 is SGHVS and CDR2 is FNYEAQ in the germline V gene. The germline V and J ends were trimmed by 3 bases and 0 bases, with 18 bases remaining between them. The CDR3 bases are TGTGCCAGCAGCTTTTCCCCGCGAGACAGCAGCTCTGGAAACACCATATATTTT. Protein: CASSFSPRDSSSGNTIYF. The full variable domain, rest sourced from reference TRBV7-6 and TRBJ1-3, is GAGVSQSPRYKVTKRGQDVALRCDPISGHVSLYWYRQALGQGPEFLTYFNYEAQQDKSGLPNDRFSAERPEGSISTLTIQRTEQRDSAMYRCASSFSPRDSSSGNTIYFGEGSWLTVV.

The chain employs TRBV4-2 and TRBJ2-1, with 7 nucleotides matching TRBD1. J was trimmed by 2 bases and V by 5 bases; bases with no gene match: 9. CDR1 and CDR2 from the germline V gene are LGHNA and YNFKEQ. This CDR3 comprises 16 residues. The CDR3 DNA is TGTGCCAGCAGCACCTTATCCGGGACAGCCTACAATGAGCAGTTCTTC. Its protein is CASSTLSGTAYNEQFF.